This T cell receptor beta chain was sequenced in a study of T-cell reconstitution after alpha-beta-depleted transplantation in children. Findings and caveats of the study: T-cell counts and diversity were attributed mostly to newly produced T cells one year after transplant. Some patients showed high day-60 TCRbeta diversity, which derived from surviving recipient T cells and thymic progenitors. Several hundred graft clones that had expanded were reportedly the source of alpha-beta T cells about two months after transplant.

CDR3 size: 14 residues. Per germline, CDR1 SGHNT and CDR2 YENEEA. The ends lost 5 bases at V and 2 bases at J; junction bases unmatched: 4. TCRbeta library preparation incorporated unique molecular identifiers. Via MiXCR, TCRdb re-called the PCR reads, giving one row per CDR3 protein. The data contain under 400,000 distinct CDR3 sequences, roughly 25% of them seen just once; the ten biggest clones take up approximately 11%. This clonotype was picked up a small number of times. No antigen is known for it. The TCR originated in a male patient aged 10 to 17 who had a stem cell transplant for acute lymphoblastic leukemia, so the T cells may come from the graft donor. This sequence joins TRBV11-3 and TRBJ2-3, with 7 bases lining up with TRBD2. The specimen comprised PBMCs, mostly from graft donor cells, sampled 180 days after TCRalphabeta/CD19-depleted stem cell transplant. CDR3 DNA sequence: TGTGCCAGCAGCATGGGAGGGGACACAGATACGCAGTATTTT. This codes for CASSMGGDTDTQYF.